What follows are 18 T cell receptor beta chains derived from one specimen sequenced in a study of blood T cells in healthy people across ages. Together with a sample-barcoded 5' primer, a J-beta primer mix was included in a second PCR lasting 7 to 11 cycles. TCRdb reanalysed the 5' RACE reads using MiXCR and keeps one entry per CDR3 protein. The profile shows hundreds of thousands of distinct CDR3 sequences, 55% to 70% of them singletons. Sample: blood. The receptors here all came from a man aged 30-40 years in good health.

This clonotype was seen a few times. The chain couples TRBV6-1 to TRBJ2-5; 10 bases agree with TRBD2. This CDR3 region has 14 residues. V was pared by 11 bases and J by 5 bases, with 11 bases of the junction left unmatched. Germline V gene lookup returns CDR1 MNHNS and CDR2 SASEGT. CDR3 sequence: CALEGAGGTETQYF. The CDR3 bases are TGTGCCCTTGAGGGAGCGGGAGGGACGGAGACCCAGTACTTC.

The CDR3 loop is CASRGDLNNEQFF. Here the CDR3 DNA reads TGTGCCAGCAGAGGCGACCTAAATAATGAGCAGTTCTTC. The gene calls are TRBV2 and TRBJ2-1, with D uncertain. The germline gives CDR1 SNHLY, CDR2 FYNNEI. The CDR3 spans 13 residues. Trimming removed 6 bases at V and 7 bases at J, with 13 bases between.

This clonotype was observed a handful of times. The genes are TRBV20-1 and TRBJ2-7; TRBD1 aligns across 7 bases. The CDR3 extends over 14 amino acids. The ends lost 6 bases at V and 3 bases at J; junction bases unmatched: 11. Germline V gene data show CDR1 as DFQATT and CDR2 as SNEGSKA (reference sequence). The CDR3 loop is CSASTGEAVYEQYF. CDR3 coding DNA: TGCAGTGCCAGCACAGGGGAAGCTGTCTACGAGCAGTACTTC.

This clonotype was found a few times. The chain is built from TRBV5-1 and TRBJ2-7; 12 positions agree with TRBD2. CDR3 length equals 18 residues. From germline, CDR1 is SGHRS and CDR2 YFSETQ. J lost 7 bases, V lost 0 bases, and 14 bases had no gene match. This CDR3 reads CASSLDPLAGGLRWEQYF. The CDR3 nucleotides read TGCGCCAGCAGCTTGGACCCACTAGCGGGAGGCTTGAGGTGGGAGCAGTACTTC.

This chain connects TRBV9 to TRBJ2-1; perhaps TRBD2 as D (5 bases). CDR3 length: 16 residues. Trimming removed 2 bases from V and 1 base from J, with 13 bases in between. The germline CDR1 and CDR2 sequences are SGDLS and YYNGEE. The CDR3: CASSVEEFGSYNEQFF. CDR3 in DNA: TGTGCCAGCAGCGTGGAGGAATTTGGGTCCTACAATGAGCAGTTCTTC.

V usage is TRBV7-2 and J usage is TRBJ1-2; D is possibly TRBD1 (6 bases). CDR3 length equals 14 residues. The V gene lost 1 base and the J gene lost 6 bases, with 12 bases spanning the gap. Germline V gene sequence: CDR1 SGHTA, CDR2 FQGNSA. CDR3 nucleotide sequence: TGTGCCAGCAGCTTAGGGGGGCCCGTTAATGGCTACACCTTC. It specifies CASSLGGPVNGYTF.

J is TRBJ1-5 and V is TRBV6-2 or TRBV6-3, with 9 bases that match TRBD1. This CDR3 is built from 16 residues. Germline CDR1 reads MNHEY; CDR2 reads SVGEGT. With V trimmed by 6 bases and J by 6 bases, 12 bases remained unmatched. Here the CDR3 DNA reads TGTGCCAGCAGACAACCGGGACAGGGCTACACTCAGCCCCAGCATTTT. Its protein product is CASRQPGQGYTQPQHF.

The chain has TRBV27 and TRBJ1-2; D uncertain. V was pared by 0 bases and J by 4 bases, with 6 bases between. This CDR3 is 13 amino acids long. The germline gives CDR1 MNHEY, CDR2 SMNVEV (reference sequence). The CDR3 nucleotides read TGTGCCAGCAGTTTATCCACCAGCTATGGCTACACCTTC. Translating it yields CASSLSTSYGYTF.

This chain connects TRBV20-1 to TRBJ2-1; 13 bases align to TRBD2. Losses at the gene ends were 6 bases for V and 7 bases for J; bases not matched to a gene: 9. The germline V gene encodes CDR1 DFQATT and CDR2 SNEGSKA (reference sequence). The CDR3 has 15 residues. Here the CDR3 DNA reads TGCAGTGCCCGCGGACTAGCGGGAGATCTAAATGAGCAGTTCTTC. Protein sequence: CSARGLAGDLNEQFF.

This chain uses TRBV6-1 with TRBJ2-3; TRBD2 aligns across 9 bases. The V gene's germline CDR1 is MNHNS and CDR2 SASEGT. There are 14 residues in the CDR3. J was trimmed by 3 bases and V by 8 bases; bases with no gene match: 6. The CDR3 DNA follows: TGTGCCAGCCAAAGCGGGGGGCCGACAGATACGCAGTATTTT. This translates into CASQSGGPTDTQYF.

This clonotype was recorded a few times. The V call is TRBV15, the J call TRBJ2-7; D gene ambiguous. The V end lost 5 bases, the J end lost 6 bases, and 14 bases lay between the germline ends. Germline CDR1 is LNHNV and CDR2 is YYDKDF (reference sequence). The CDR3 runs to 13 residues. The CDR3: CATSLRPFGEQYF. The CDR3 DNA reads TGTGCCACCAGCCTTCGCCCGTTCGGCGAGCAGTACTTC.

This clonotype was seen once. The chain uses TRBV7-9 and TRBJ2-7; the D gene is possibly TRBD2 (5 bases). The CDR3 consists of 13 residues. Trimming cost V 8 bases and J 2 bases, with 13 bases left between them. Germline CDR1 SEHNR, CDR2 FQNEAQ (reference sequence). The CDR3 region has the DNA TGTGCCAGCGCGACGACGGGGACCTACGAGCAGTACTTC. It is translated as CASATTGTYEQYF.

This clonotype has a handful of counts. This chain connects TRBV7-9 to TRBJ2-7; 8 bases map to TRBD1. Trimming removed 5 bases from V and 4 bases from J; junction bases left unmatched: 10. Germline lookup yields CDR1 SEHNR and CDR2 FQNEAQ (reference sequence). This CDR3 comprises 15 residues. CDR3 in amino acids: CASSTGGTGVYEQYF. As DNA, the CDR3 is TGTGCCAGCAGCACGGGCGGGACAGGAGTTTACGAGCAGTACTTC.

In this sample, this clonotype turned up once. The chain links TRBV7-8 to TRBJ2-2; D call uncertain. Germline-derived CDR1 and CDR2 are SGHVS and FQNEAQ. V lost 2 bases and J lost 0, with 7 bases in between. The CDR3 runs 15 residues. This CDR3 reads CASSLRSANTGELFF. CDR3 nucleotides: TGTGCCAGCAGCTTACGGAGCGCGAACACCGGGGAGCTGTTTTTT.

The chain is built from TRBV20-1 and TRBJ2-3; the match to TRBD2 covers 14 bases. Looked up from germline, CDR1 is DFQATT and CDR2 is SNEGSKA (reference sequence). Trimming at V came to 1 base and at J to 8 bases, leaving 2 bases not matched to a gene. The CDR3 spans 14 residues. In DNA, the CDR3 is TGCAGTGCTAGAGGACTAGCGGGGGGGGTTACGCAGTATTTT. Encoded protein: CSARGLAGGVTQYF.

J is TRBJ1-1 and V is TRBV7-6; a weak D match, TRBD1 (5 bases). CDR3 length: 13 residues. V was shortened by 1 base and J by 8 bases, with 11 bases between the two germline ends. Germline CDR1 is SGHVS and CDR2 is FNYEAQ. CDR3 DNA sequence: TGTGCCAGCAGCTTAGACCGGGGGGAGGAAGCTTTCTTT. Translating it yields CASSLDRGEEAFF.

This clonotype has only a few counts. The CDR3 here is CASSQRGGDGYTF. The CDR3 nucleotides read TGTGCCAGCAGCCAAAGGGGAGGAGATGGCTACACCTTC. V gene TRBV3-1 combines with J gene TRBJ1-2, with a weak D call TRBD1 (5 bases). CDR1 LGHDT and CDR2 YNNKEL come from the germline V gene (reference sequence). The CDR3 loop spans 13 amino acids. V lost 2 bases and J 6 bases, leaving 10 bases between the germline ends.

The chain has TRBV7-2 and TRBJ2-7; D is unresolved. The CDR3 length is 15 residues. Germline CDR1 reads SGHTA; CDR2 reads FQGNSA. V was cut by 3 bases and J by 1 base, with 13 bases left in between. The CDR3 bases are TGTGCCAGCAGCTTTTTGGCTACCCAATCCTACGAGCAGTACTTC. It is translated as CASSFLATQSYEQYF. The full variable domain, in which reference TRBV7-2 and TRBJ2-7 provide the parts outside the CDR3, is GAGVSQSPSNKVTEKGKDVELRCDPISGHTALYWYRQSLGQGLEFLIYFQGNSAPDKSGLPSDRFSAERTGGSVSTLTIQRTQQEDSAVYLCASSFLATQSYEQYFGPGTRLTVT.